Presented here are 8 T cell receptor beta chains from one specimen sequenced in a study of T cells in Graves' hyperthyroidism and ophthalmopathy. Amplification of TCR beta CDR3 regions was performed using RNA transcripts as template. TCR CDR3 regions were first amplified by RT-PCR with HTBI primers. TCRdb reanalysed the multiplex PCR reads using MiXCR and keeps one entry per CDR3 protein. Of under 400,000 distinct CDR3 sequences in the sample, around 20% are singletons; the top ten hold 50% to 65%. The sample was blood. The receptors here all came from a woman aged 45 to 65 with Graves' hyperthyroidism.

This clonotype occurred a few times. J is TRBJ2-2 and V is TRBV10-3; weak D call: TRBD2 (6 bases). The V end lost 11 bases, the J end lost 2 bases, and 24 bases lay between the germline ends. The CDR3 consists of 17 residues. CDR1 is ENHRY and CDR2 is SYGVKD in the germline V gene. CDR3 protein: CAFSKGGSGVNTGELFF. In nucleotides, the CDR3 is TGTGCCTTCTCGAAGGGTGGTAGCGGAGTAAACACCGGGGAGCTGTTTTTT.

The gene calls are TRBV6-1 and TRBJ1-5; 7 bases are shared with TRBD1. The CDR3 runs to 15 residues. CDR1 and CDR2 (germline): MNHNS, SASEGT. V dropped 6 bases and J dropped 1; count of bases not matched to a gene: 6. Written as DNA, the CDR3 is TGTGCCAGCAGGAAAATGGGACAGAGCAATCAGCCCCAGCATTTT. Translating it yields CASRKMGQSNQPQHF.

This clonotype occurred many times. The genes are TRBV20-1 and TRBJ2-1; the match to TRBD1 covers 8 bases. Germline trimming cut 3 bases from V and 9 bases from J; bases unmatched to any gene: 4. The CDR3 spans 12 residues. Germline CDR1 DFQATT, CDR2 SNEGSKA (reference sequence). For the CDR3, the DNA is TGCAGTGCTAGTAAGGACAGGGCTGAGCAGTTCTTC. Amino acids: CSASKDRAEQFF.

There are a few counts of this clonotype. The chain has TRBV6-1 and TRBJ2-2; possible D gene TRBD2, 5 bases. Germline loops: CDR1 MNHNS, CDR2 SASEGT. The CDR3 totals 13 residues. Trimming took 6 bases from V and 8 from J, leaving 13 bases between them. CDR3 DNA sequence: TGTGCCAGCAGCGCAATTAGCGTAGGGGAGCTGTTTTTT. Protein sequence: CASSAISVGELFF.

V usage is TRBV29-1 and J usage is TRBJ1-2; TRBD1 is a possible D gene (6 bases). The CDR3 is 12 amino acids. Germline CDR1 and CDR2: SQVTM and ANQGSEA. The CDR3 DNA follows: TGCGGCGATTCAAAGGGGGACTATGGCTACACCTTC. Residues: CGDSKGDYGYTF. The full variable domain, in which reference TRBV29-1 and TRBJ1-2 provide the parts outside the CDR3, is SAVISQKPSRDICQRGTSLTIQCQVDSQVTMMFWYRQQPGQSLTLIATANQGSEATYESGFVIDKFPISRPNLTFSTLTVSNMSPEDSSIYLCGDSKGDYGYTFGSGTRLTVV.

The V and J genes are TRBV2 and TRBJ2-7; weak D call: TRBD2 (5 bases). The CDR3 totals 14 residues. The V end was cut by 7 bases, the J end by 0 bases, with 13 bases between. CDR1 and CDR2 (germline): SNHLY, FYNNEI. CDR3 nucleotides: TGTGCCAGCAAGGAAGCGGTGAGCTCCTACGAGCAGTACTTC. This sequence encodes CASKEAVSSYEQYF.

This clonotype was counted at least ten times. This rearrangement joins TRBV28 to TRBJ2-1, with D tentatively TRBD2 (6 bases). V lost 2 bases to trimming and J lost 12 bases, with 17 bases between them. Germline V gene lookup returns CDR1 MDHEN and CDR2 SYDVKM. CDR3 length: 14 amino acids. The CDR3 protein is CASSLPKDYIPQFF. The CDR3 DNA sequence: TGTGCCAGCAGTTTACCCAAGGACTATATCCCGCAGTTCTTC.

This clonotype was counted between two and nine times. The chain links TRBV5-4 to TRBJ2-4; weak D call: TRBD2 (6 bases). The CDR3 runs 14 residues. Trimming removed 4 bases from V and 2 bases from J, with 10 bases in between. CDR1 and CDR2 from the germline V gene are SGHNT and YYREEE (reference sequence). CDR3 nucleotides: TGTGCCAGCAGCGCGGAGGGCCCCAAAAACATTCAGTACTTC. Its protein product is CASSAEGPKNIQYF.